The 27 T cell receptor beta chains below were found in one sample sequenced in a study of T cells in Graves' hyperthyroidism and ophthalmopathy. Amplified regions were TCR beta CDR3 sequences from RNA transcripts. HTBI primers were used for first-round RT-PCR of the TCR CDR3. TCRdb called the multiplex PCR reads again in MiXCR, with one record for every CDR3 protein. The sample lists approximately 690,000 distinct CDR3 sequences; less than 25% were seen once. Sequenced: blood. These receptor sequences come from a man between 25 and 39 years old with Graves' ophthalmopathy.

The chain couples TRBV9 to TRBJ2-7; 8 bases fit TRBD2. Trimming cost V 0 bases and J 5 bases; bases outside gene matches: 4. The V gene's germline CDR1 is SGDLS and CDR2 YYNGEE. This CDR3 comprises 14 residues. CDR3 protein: CASSVGAGVDEQYF. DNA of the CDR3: TGTGCCAGCAGCGTAGGAGCGGGAGTTGACGAGCAGTACTTC.

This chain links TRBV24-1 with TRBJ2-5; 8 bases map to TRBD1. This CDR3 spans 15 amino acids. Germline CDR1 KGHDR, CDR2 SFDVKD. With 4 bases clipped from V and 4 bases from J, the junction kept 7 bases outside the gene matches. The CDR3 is CATSERTGFGETQYF. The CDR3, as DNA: TGTGCCACCAGTGAACGGACAGGGTTCGGAGAGACCCAGTACTTC.

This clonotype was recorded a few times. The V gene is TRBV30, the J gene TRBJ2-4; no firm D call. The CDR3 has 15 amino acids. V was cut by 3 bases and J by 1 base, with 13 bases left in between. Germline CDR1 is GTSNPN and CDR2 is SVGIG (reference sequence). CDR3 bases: TGTGCCTGGAGCGAGACTCCCACCGCCAAAAACATTCAGTACTTC. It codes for CAWSETPTAKNIQYF. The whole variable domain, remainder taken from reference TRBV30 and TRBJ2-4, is SQTIHQWPATLVQPVGSPLSLECTVEGTSNPNLYWYRQAAGRGLQLLFYSVGIGQISSEVPQNLSASRPQDRQFILSSKKLLLSDSGFYLCAWSETPTAKNIQYFGAGTRLSVL.

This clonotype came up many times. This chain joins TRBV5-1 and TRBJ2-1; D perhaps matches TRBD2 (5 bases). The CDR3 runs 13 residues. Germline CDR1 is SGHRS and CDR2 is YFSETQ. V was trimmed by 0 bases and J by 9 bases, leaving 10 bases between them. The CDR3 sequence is CASSLVVRGEQFF. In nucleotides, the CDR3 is TGCGCCAGCAGCTTGGTCGTCCGGGGTGAGCAGTTCTTC.

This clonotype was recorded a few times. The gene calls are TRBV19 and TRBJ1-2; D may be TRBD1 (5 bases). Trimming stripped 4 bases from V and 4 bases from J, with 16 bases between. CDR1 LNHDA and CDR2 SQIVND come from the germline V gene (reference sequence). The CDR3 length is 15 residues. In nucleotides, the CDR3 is TGTGCCAGTAGTAGGTGGGACGGATATTCCTATGGCTACACCTTC. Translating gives CASSRWDGYSYGYTF. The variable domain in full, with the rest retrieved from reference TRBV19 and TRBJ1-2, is DGGITQSPKYLFRKEGQNVTLSCEQNLNHDAMYWYRQDPGQGLRLIYYSQIVNDFQKGDIAEGYSVSREKKESFPLTVTSAQKNPTAFYLCASSRWDGYSYGYTFGSGTRLTVV.

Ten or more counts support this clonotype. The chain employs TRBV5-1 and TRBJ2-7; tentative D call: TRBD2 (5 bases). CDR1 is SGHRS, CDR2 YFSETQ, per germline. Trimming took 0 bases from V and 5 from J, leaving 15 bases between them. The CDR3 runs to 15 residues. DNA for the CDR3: TGCGCCAGCAGCTTGGACGTTGCGGGTCCCGACGAGCAGTACTTC. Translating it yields CASSLDVAGPDEQYF. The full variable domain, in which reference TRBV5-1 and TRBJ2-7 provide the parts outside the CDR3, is KAGVTQTPRYLIKTRGQQVTLSCSPISGHRSVSWYQQTPGQGLQFLFEYFSETQRNKGNFPGRFSGRQFSNSRSEMNVSTLELGDSALYLCASSLDVAGPDEQYFGPGTRLTVT.

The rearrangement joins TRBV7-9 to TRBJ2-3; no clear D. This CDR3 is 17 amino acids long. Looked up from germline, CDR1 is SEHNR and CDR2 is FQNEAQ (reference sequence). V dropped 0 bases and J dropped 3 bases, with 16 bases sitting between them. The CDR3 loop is CASSLAPGRARTDTQYF. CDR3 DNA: TGTGCCAGCAGCTTAGCACCGGGTAGGGCCCGGACAGATACGCAGTATTTT.

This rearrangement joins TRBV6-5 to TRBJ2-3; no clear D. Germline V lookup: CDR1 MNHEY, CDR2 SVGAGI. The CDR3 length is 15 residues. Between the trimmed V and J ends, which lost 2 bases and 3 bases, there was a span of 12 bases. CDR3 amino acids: CASSYPTGATDTQYF. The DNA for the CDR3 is TGTGCCAGCAGTTACCCGACCGGTGCTACAGATACGCAGTATTTT.

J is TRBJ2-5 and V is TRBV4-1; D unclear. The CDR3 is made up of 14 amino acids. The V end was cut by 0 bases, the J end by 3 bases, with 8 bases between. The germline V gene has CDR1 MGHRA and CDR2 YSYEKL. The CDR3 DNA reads TGCGCCAGCAGCCAAGATCCATGGGAAGAGACCCAGTACTTC. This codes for CASSQDPWEETQYF.

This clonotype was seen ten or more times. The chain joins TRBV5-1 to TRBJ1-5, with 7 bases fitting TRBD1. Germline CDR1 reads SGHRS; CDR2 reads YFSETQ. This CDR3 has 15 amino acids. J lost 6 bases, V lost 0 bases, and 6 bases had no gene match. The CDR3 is CASSLGQGGSQPQHF. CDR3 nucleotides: TGCGCCAGCAGCTTGGGACAGGGCGGGTCTCAGCCCCAGCATTTT. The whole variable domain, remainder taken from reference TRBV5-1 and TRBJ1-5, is KAGVTQTPRYLIKTRGQQVTLSCSPISGHRSVSWYQQTPGQGLQFLFEYFSETQRNKGNFPGRFSGRQFSNSRSEMNVSTLELGDSALYLCASSLGQGGSQPQHFGDGTRLSIL.

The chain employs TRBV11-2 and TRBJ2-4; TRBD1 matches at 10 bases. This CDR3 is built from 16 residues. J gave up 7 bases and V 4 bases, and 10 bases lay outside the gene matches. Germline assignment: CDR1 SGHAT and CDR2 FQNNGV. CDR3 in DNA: TGTGCCAGCAGCTCGGGACAGGGGAGAATAACGAACATTCAGTACTTC. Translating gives CASSSGQGRITNIQYF.

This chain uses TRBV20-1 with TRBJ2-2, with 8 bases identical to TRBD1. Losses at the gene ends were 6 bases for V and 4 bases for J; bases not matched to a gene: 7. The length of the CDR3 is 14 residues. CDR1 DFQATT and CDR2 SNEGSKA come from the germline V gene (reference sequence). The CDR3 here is CSAITGGATGELFF. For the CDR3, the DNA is TGCAGTGCCATTACAGGGGGAGCCACCGGGGAGCTGTTTTTT.

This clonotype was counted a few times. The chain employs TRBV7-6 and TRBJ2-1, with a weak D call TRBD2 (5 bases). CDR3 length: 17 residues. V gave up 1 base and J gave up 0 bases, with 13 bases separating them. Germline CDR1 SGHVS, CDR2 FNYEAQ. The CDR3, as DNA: TGTGCCAGCAGCTTAGTTAGTTCTAGCTTCTCCTACAATGAGCAGTTCTTC. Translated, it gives CASSLVSSSFSYNEQFF.

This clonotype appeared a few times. The CDR3 nucleotides are TGTGCCACCAGCAGAGCGCGAGGACTAGCGGGAGAGGAAACAGATACGCAGTATTTT. The encoded protein is CATSRARGLAGEETDTQYF. The V and J genes are TRBV15 and TRBJ2-3, with 13 bases that match TRBD2. From germline, CDR1 is LNHNV and CDR2 YYDKDF (reference sequence). CDR3 size: 19 residues. Germline trimming cut 1 base from V and 3 bases from J; bases unmatched to any gene: 10.

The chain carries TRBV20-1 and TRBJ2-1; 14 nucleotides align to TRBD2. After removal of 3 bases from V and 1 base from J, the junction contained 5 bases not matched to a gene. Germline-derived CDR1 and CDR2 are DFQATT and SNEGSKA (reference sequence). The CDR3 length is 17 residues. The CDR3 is CSASLTSGRGSYNEQFF. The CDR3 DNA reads TGCAGTGCTAGCCTGACTAGCGGGAGGGGGTCCTACAATGAGCAGTTCTTC.

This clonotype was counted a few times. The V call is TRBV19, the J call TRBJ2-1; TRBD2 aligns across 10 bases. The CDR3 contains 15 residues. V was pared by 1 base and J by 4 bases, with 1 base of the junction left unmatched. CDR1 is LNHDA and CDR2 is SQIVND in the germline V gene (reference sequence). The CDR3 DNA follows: TGTGCCAGTAGTATAGGAGCGGGAGGGTACAATGAGCAGTTCTTC. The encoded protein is CASSIGAGGYNEQFF.

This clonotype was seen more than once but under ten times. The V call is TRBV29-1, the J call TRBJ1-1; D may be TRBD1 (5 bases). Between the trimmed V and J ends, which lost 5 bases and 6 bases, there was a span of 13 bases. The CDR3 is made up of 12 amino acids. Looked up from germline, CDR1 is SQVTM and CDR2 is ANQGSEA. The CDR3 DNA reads TGCAGCGTTAAGGAAGGGGCCCCTGAAGCTTTCTTT. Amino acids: CSVKEGAPEAFF.

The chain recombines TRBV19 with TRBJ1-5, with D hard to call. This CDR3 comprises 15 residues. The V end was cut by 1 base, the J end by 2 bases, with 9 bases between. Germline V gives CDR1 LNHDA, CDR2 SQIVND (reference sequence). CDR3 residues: CASSIVGEGNQPQHF. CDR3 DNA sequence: TGTGCCAGTAGTATAGTCGGGGAAGGCAATCAGCCCCAGCATTTT.

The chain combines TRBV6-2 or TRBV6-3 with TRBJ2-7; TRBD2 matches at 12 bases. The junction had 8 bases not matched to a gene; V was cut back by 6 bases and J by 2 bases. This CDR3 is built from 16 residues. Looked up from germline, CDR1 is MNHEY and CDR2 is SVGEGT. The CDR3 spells CASRAGTSGPTYEQYF. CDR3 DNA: TGTGCCAGCAGGGCCGGGACTAGCGGGCCCACCTACGAGCAGTACTTC.

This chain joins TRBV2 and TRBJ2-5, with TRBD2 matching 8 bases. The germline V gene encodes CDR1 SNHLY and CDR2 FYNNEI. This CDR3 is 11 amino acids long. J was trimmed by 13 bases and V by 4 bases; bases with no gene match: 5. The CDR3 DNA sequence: TGTGCCAGCAGTGCGGGGGGGTTCGGGTACTTC. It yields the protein CASSAGGFGYF.

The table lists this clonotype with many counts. CDR3 region: CASRDREEMNTEAFF. The CDR3 nucleotides read TGCGCCAGCCGGGACAGGGAGGAGATGAACACTGAAGCTTTCTTT. The chain carries TRBV5-1 and TRBJ1-1; 9 bases are a match to TRBD1. The CDR3 runs 15 residues. Germline loops: CDR1 SGHRS, CDR2 YFSETQ. Trimming cost V 7 bases and J 0 bases; bases outside gene matches: 7.

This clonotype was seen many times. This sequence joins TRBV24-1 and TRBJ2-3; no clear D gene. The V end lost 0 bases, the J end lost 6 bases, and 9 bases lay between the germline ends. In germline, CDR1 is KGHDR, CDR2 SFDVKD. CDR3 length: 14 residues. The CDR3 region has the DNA TGTGCCACCAGTGATTTGTCCGGTTTGGATACGCAGTATTTT. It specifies CATSDLSGLDTQYF.

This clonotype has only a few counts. Here the CDR3 DNA reads TGCAGCGTTTTAGGGGGGGACGAACCCTACGAGCAGTACTTC. Residues: CSVLGGDEPYEQYF. The rearrangement links TRBV29-1 to TRBJ2-7; weak D call: TRBD2 (7 bases). CDR1 is SQVTM and CDR2 is ANQGSEA in the germline V gene. V was pared by 5 bases and J by 2 bases, with 16 bases between. The CDR3 is 14 amino acids.

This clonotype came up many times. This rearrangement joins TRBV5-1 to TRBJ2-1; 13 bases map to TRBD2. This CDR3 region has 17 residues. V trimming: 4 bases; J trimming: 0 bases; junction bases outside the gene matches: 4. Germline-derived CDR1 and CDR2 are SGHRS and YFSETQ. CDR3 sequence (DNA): TGCGCCAGCAGCCCGGGGACTAGCGGGATCTCCTACAATGAGCAGTTCTTC. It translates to CASSPGTSGISYNEQFF.

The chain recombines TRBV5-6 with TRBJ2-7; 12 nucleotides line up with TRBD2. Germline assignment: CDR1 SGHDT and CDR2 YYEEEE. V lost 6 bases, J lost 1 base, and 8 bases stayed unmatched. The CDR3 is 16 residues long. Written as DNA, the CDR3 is TGTGCCAGCACGGGACTAGCGGGTATGGAATCCTACGAGCAGTACTTC. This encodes CASTGLAGMESYEQYF.

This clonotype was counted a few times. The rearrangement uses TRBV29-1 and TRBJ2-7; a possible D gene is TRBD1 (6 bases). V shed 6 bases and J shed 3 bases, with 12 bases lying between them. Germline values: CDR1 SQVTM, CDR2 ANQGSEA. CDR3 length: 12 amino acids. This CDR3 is CSVLVQGYEQYF. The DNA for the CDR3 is TGCAGCGTCCTAGTACAGGGCTACGAGCAGTACTTC.

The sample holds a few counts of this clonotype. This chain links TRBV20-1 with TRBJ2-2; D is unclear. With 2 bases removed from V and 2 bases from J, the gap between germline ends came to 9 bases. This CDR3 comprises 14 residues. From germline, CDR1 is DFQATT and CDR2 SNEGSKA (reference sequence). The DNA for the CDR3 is TGCAGTGCTAGAAGAGGAGATAACACCGGGGAGCTGTTTTTT. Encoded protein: CSARRGDNTGELFF.